These 9 T cell receptor beta chains were all obtained from the same sample, sequenced in a study of blood T cell repertoires in COVID-19. Here immunoSEQ multiplex PCR was the method, and the copy in TCRdb shows in-frame clones only, minus some. The data contain tens of thousands of clones, around 87% of them seen just once; the ten biggest clones take up 15% to 20%. Sequencing was performed on peripheral blood. The origin of the receptors is a man in his forties with COVID-19, enrolled during active disease.

The chain recombines TRBV11-2 with TRBJ2-7, with 10 bases lining up with TRBD1. This CDR3 spans 14 amino acids. Germline V CDR1 and CDR2: SGHAT, FQNNGV. J lost 6 bases, V lost 5 bases, and 7 bases had no gene match. CDR3 nucleotide sequence: TGTGCCAGCAGCATCGACAGGGGGCCTCTCGAGCAGTACTTC. It yields the protein CASSIDRGPLEQYF.

J is TRBJ1-2 and V is TRBV27; D gene uncertain. Looked up from germline, CDR1 is MNHEY and CDR2 is SMNVEV (reference sequence). CDR3 length equals 18 residues. Trimming took 2 bases from V and 0 from J, leaving 19 bases between them. The CDR3 loop reads CASSLRGYGTFTNYGYTF. In DNA, the CDR3 is TGTGCCAGCAGTTTAAGAGGGTATGGCACTTTTACTAACTATGGCTACACCTTC.

This clone showed up just a few times. This rearrangement joins TRBV19 to TRBJ1-5; the match to TRBD1 covers 10 bases. From germline, CDR1 is LNHDA and CDR2 SQIVND (reference sequence). The CDR3 sequence is 16 residues long. Trimming removed 4 bases from V and 5 bases from J; junction bases left unmatched: 8. The CDR3 region has the DNA TGTGCCAGTAGTACGCTACCCGGACAGGGGGATCAGCCCCAGCATTTT. Its protein is CASSTLPGQGDQPQHF.

The chain combines TRBV19 with TRBJ1-6; D is possibly TRBD1 (6 bases). The CDR3 is made up of 15 amino acids. Germline values: CDR1 LNHDA, CDR2 SQIVND (reference sequence). The ends were cut back, 10 bases at V and 7 bases at J, with 20 bases in the middle. The CDR3 sequence is CATRESDSWNSPLHF. CDR3 DNA: TGTGCCACCCGGGAATCGGACAGCTGGAATTCACCCCTCCACTTT.

The chain has TRBV19 and TRBJ1-2, with 9 bases identical to TRBD1. With V trimmed by 5 bases and J by 4 bases, 8 bases remained unmatched. Germline-derived CDR1 and CDR2 are LNHDA and SQIVND (reference sequence). This CDR3 has 15 residues. The CDR3 nucleotides read TGTGCCAGTAGTGGGGACAGGGCCCCTGGCTATGGCTACACCTTC. This sequence encodes CASSGDRAPGYGYTF.

The chain uses TRBV11-2 and TRBJ1-2, with TRBD1 matching 7 bases. Germline CDR1 and CDR2: SGHAT and FQNNGV. The CDR3 covers 13 residues. V lost 3 bases to trimming and J lost 8 bases; unmatched junction nucleotides: 6. The CDR3 spells CASSLFTGEGYTF. CDR3 nucleotides: TGTGCCAGCAGCTTGTTCACAGGGGAAGGCTACACCTTC.

For the CDR3, the DNA is TGTGCCAGTAGCGGGACTAGAACCGAGACCCAGTACTTC. It encodes CASSGTRTETQYF. The chain is built from TRBV19 and TRBJ2-5, with TRBD2 matching 8 bases. The CDR3 is made up of 13 amino acids. Germline-derived CDR1 and CDR2 are LNHDA and SQIVND (reference sequence). J lost 5 bases, V lost 6 bases, and 5 bases had no gene match.

The V and J genes are TRBV11-2 and TRBJ2-2; 9 bases agree with TRBD1. Germline CDR1 is SGHAT and CDR2 is FQNNGV. The J segment lost 7 bases and the V segment lost 6 bases, leaving 9 bases of the junction unmatched. The CDR3 loop spans 15 amino acids. The chain's CDR3 is CASRPGTGFVGELFF. The CDR3 nucleotides read TGTGCCAGCAGACCCGGGACAGGGTTTGTCGGGGAGCTGTTTTTT.

The chain links TRBV28 to TRBJ2-7, with 7 positions matching TRBD1. Germline V gives CDR1 MDHEN, CDR2 SYDVKM. The length of the CDR3 is 13 residues. V was clipped by 3 bases and J by 5 bases; unmatched bases: 4. The CDR3 sequence is CASSLVQGNEQYF. The CDR3 DNA sequence: TGTGCCAGCAGTTTGGTACAGGGGAACGAGCAGTACTTC.